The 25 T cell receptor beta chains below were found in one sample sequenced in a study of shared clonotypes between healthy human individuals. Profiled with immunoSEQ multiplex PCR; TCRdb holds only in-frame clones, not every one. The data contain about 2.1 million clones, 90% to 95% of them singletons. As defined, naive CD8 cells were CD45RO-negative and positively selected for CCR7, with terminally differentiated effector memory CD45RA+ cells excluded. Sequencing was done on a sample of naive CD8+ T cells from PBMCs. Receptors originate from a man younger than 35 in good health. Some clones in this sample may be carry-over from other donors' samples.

The CDR3 spells CASSPGGVATYYEQYF. DNA for the CDR3: TGTGCCAGCAGCCCCGGGGGGGTAGCGACTTACTACGAGCAGTACTTC. This chain connects TRBV7-9 to TRBJ2-7; TRBD2 agrees at 8 bases. The CDR3 loop spans 16 amino acids. Losses at the gene ends were 5 bases for V and 3 bases for J; bases not matched to a gene: 12. Germline CDR1 and CDR2: SEHNR and FQNEAQ (reference sequence).

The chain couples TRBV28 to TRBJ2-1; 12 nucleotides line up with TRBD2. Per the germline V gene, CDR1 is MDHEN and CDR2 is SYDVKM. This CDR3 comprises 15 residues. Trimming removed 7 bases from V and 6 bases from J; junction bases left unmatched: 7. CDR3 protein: CASTLAGGLLNEQFF. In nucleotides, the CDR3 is TGTGCCAGCACCCTAGCGGGAGGGTTACTCAATGAGCAGTTCTTC. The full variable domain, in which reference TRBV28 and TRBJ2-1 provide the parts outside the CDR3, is DVKVTQSSRYLVKRTGEKVFLECVQDMDHENMFWYRQDPGLGLRLIYFSYDVKMKEKGDIPEGYSVSREKKERFSLILESASTNQTSMYLCASTLAGGLLNEQFFGPGTRLTVL.

The CDR3 protein is CASSLVGPIEAFF. The CDR3, as DNA: TGTGCCAGTAGTTTAGTCGGTCCGATAGAAGCTTTCTTT. The chain uses TRBV19 and TRBJ1-1; unclear D gene. Trimming shortened V by 5 bases and J by 8 bases, and 15 bases separated the two germline ends. Germline V lookup: CDR1 LNHDA, CDR2 SQIVND (reference sequence). This CDR3 has 13 residues. Drawing the rest from reference TRBV19 and TRBJ1-1, the complete variable domain is DGGITQSPKYLFRKEGQNVTLSCEQNLNHDAMYWYRQDPGQGLRLIYYSQIVNDFQKGDIAEGYSVSREKKESFPLTVTSAQKNPTAFYLCASSLVGPIEAFFGQGTRLTVV.

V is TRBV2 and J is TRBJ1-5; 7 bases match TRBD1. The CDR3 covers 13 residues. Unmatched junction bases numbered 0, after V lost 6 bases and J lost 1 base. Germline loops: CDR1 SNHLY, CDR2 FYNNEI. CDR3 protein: CASRGQSNQPQHF. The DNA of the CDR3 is TGTGCCAGCAGGGGACAGAGCAATCAGCCCCAGCATTTT.

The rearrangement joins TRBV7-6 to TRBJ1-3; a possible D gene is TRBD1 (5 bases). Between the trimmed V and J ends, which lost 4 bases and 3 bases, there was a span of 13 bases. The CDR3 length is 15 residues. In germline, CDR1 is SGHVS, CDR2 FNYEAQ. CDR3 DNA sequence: TGTGCCAGCAGCTCAGTACGGGACCGTGGAAACACCATATATTTT. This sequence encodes CASSSVRDRGNTIYF.

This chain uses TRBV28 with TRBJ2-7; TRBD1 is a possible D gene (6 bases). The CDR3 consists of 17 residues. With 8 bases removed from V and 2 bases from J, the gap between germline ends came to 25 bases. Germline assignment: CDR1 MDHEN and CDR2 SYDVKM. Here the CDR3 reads CASRTVLSRETTYEQYF. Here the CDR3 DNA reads TGTGCCAGCCGGACAGTGCTTTCGAGGGAGACTACCTACGAGCAGTACTTC.

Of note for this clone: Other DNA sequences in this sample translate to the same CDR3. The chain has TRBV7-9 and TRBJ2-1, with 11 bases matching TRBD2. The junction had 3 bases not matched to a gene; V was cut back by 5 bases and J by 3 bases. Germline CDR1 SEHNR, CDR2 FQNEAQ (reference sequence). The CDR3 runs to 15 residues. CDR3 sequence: CASSPLAGGYNEQFF. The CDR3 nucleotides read TGTGCCAGCAGCCCCCTAGCGGGAGGCTACAATGAGCAGTTCTTC.

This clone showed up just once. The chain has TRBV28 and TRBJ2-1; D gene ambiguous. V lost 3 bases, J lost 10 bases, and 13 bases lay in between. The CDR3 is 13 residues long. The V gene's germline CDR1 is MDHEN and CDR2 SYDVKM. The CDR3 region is CASSLGPAIEQFF. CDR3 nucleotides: TGTGCCAGCAGTTTGGGTCCGGCTATAGAGCAGTTCTTC.

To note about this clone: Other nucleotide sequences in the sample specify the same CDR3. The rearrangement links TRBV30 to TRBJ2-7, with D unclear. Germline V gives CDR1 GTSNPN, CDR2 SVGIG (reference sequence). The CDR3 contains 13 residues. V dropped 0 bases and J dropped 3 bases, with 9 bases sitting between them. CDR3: CAWSVGYRYEQYF. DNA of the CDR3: TGTGCCTGGAGTGTGGGGTATCGCTACGAGCAGTACTTC.

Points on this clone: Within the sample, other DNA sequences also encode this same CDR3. CDR3 loop: CASSYRTNTGELFF. CDR3 in DNA: TGTGCCAGCAGTTACAGGACGAACACCGGGGAGCTGTTTTTT. This rearrangement joins TRBV6-5 to TRBJ2-2; D is unresolved. Germline-derived CDR1 and CDR2 are MNHEY and SVGAGI. The CDR3 length is 14 residues. V lost 2 bases and J lost 0, with 4 bases in between.

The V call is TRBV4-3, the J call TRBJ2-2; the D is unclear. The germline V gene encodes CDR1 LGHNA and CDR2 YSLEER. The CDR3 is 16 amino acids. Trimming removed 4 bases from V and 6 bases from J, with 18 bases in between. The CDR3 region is CASSLKVQQWAGELFF. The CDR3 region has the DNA TGCGCCAGCAGCCTAAAGGTCCAGCAGTGGGCCGGGGAGCTGTTTTTT.

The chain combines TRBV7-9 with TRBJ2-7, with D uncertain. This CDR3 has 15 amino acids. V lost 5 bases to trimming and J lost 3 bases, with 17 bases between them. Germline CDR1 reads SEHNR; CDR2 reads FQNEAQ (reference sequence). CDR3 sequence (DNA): TGTGCCAGCAGCCCGTCGAATAGGCCAAACTACGAGCAGTACTTC. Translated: CASSPSNRPNYEQYF.

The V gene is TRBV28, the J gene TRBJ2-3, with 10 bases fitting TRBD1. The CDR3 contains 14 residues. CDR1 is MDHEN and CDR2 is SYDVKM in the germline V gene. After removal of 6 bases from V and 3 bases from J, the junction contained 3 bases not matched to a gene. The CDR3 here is CASSGTGVTDTQYF. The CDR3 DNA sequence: TGTGCCAGCAGCGGGACAGGGGTGACAGATACGCAGTATTTT.

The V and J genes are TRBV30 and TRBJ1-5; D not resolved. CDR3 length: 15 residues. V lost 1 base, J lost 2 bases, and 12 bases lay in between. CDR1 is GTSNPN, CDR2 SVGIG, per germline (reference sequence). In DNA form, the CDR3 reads TGTGCCTGGAGTGACAGCCTCGGGGGCAATCAGCCCCAGCATTTT. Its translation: CAWSDSLGGNQPQHF.

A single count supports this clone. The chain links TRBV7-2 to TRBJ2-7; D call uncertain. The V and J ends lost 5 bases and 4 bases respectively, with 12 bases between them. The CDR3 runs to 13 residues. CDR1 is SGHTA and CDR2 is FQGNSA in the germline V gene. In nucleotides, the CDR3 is TGTGCCAGCAGCCCCACGTTGGGATACGAGCAGTACTTC. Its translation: CASSPTLGYEQYF.

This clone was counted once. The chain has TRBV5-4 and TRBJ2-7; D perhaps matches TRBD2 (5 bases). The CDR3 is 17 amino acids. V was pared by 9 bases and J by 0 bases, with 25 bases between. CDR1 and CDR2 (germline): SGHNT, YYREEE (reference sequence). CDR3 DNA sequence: TGTGCCACCCAACCGACGAGCCCGGCGCGGGTCTCCTACGAGCAGTACTTC. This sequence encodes CATQPTSPARVSYEQYF.

DNA of the CDR3: TGTGCCACCAGCAGAGTGAGTCCGGGCAACGAGCAGTACTTC. Amino acids: CATSRVSPGNEQYF. This sequence joins TRBV15 and TRBJ2-7; D call uncertain. Germline loops: CDR1 LNHNV, CDR2 YYDKDF (reference sequence). Between the trimmed V and J ends, which lost 1 base and 5 bases, there was a span of 12 bases. The CDR3 spans 14 residues.

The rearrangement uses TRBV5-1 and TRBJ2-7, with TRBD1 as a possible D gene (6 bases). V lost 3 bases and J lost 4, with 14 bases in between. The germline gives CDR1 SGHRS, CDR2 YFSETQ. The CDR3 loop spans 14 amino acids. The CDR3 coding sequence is TGCGCCAGCAGCTGGTTGGGGACATTATACGAGCAGTACTTC. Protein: CASSWLGTLYEQYF.

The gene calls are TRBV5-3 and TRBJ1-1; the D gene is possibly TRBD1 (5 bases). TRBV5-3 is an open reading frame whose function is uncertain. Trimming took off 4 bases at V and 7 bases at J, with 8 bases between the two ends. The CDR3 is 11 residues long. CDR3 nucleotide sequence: TGTGCCAGAAGCACACAGGTTGAAGCTTTCTTT. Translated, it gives CARSTQVEAFF.

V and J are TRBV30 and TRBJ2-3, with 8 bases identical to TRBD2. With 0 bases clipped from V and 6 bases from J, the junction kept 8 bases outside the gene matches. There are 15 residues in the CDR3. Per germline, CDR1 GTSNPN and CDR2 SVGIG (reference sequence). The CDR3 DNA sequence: TGTGCCTGGAGTGTACTGACCGGGAGGGAGGATACGCAGTATTTT. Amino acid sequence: CAWSVLTGREDTQYF. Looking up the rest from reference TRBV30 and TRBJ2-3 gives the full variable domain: SQTIHQWPATLVQPVGSPLSLECTVEGTSNPNLYWYRQAAGRGLQLLFYSVGIGQISSEVPQNLSASRPQDRQFILSSKKLLLSDSGFYLCAWSVLTGREDTQYFGPGTRLTVL.

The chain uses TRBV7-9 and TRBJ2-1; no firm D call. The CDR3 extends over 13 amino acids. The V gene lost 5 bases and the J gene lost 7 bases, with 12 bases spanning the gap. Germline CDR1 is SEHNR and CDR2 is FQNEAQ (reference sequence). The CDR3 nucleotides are TGTGCCAGCAGCCGAGATATTTCAAATGAGCAGTTCTTC. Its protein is CASSRDISNEQFF.

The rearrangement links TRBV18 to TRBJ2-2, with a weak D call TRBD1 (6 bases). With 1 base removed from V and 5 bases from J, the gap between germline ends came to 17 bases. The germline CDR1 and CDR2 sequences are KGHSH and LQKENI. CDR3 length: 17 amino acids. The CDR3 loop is CASSPHKGVRLTGELFF. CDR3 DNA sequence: TGTGCCAGCTCACCACATAAGGGGGTTCGTTTGACCGGGGAGCTGTTTTTT.

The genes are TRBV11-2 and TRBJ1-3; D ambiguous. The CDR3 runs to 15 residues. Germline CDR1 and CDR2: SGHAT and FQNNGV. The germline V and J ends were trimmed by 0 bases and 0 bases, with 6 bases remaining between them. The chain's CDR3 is CASSLDYSSGNTIYF. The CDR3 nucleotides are TGTGCCAGCAGCTTAGATTACAGCTCTGGAAACACCATATATTTT.

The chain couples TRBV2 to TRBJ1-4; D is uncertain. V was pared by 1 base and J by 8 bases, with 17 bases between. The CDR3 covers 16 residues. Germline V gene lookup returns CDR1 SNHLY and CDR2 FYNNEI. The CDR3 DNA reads TGTGCCAGCAGTGAAGGGCGGACCTCCCTGGGGGAAAAACTGTTTTTT. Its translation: CASSEGRTSLGEKLFF.

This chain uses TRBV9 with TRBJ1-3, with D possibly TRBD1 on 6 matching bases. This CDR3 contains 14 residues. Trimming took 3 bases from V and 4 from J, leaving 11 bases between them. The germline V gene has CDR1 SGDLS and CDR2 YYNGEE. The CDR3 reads CASSAHRAGNTIYF. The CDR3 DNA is TGTGCCAGCAGCGCCCACAGGGCCGGAAACACCATATATTTT.